What follows are 22 T cell receptor beta chains derived from one specimen sequenced in a study of immune evolution from preneoplasia to lung adenocarcinoma. Here immunoSEQ multiplex PCR was the method, and the copy in TCRdb shows in-frame clones only, minus some. Of 3,500 to 5,500 clones in the sample, 77% were seen once. The sample taken for sequencing was FFPE lung adenocarcinoma in situ tissue. The receptors originated from a person aged 55 to 79 with lung adenocarcinoma.

The chain uses TRBV7-9 and TRBJ1-3, with 9 bases matching TRBD1. With 5 bases clipped from V and 4 bases from J, the junction kept 6 bases outside the gene matches. The CDR3 loop spans 15 amino acids. The V gene's germline CDR1 is SEHNR and CDR2 FQNEAQ (reference sequence). CDR3 DNA sequence: TGTGCCAGCAGCCCGACAGGGGGAGTCGGAAACACCATATATTTT. Translated, it gives CASSPTGGVGNTIYF.

This chain links TRBV7-8 with TRBJ2-5; 9 bases are shared with TRBD1. The trim removed 4 bases at V and 2 bases at J, leaving 11 bases unmatched. The CDR3 extends over 17 amino acids. Per germline, CDR1 SGHVS and CDR2 FQNEAQ. The CDR3 spells CASSSDRGPKRQETQYF. In nucleotides, the CDR3 is TGTGCCAGCAGCTCGGACAGGGGTCCAAAGAGACAAGAGACCCAGTACTTC.

V is TRBV9 and J is TRBJ2-5, with D maybe TRBD2 (6 bases). This CDR3 has 15 residues. Trimming took 6 bases from V and 5 from J, leaving 20 bases between them. Germline-derived CDR1 and CDR2 are SGDLS and YYNGEE. CDR3 bases: TGTGCCAGCAACCAAAATGGAGGGAAGGGGGAGACCCAGTACTTC. This encodes CASNQNGGKGETQYF.

The rearrangement links TRBV10-3 to TRBJ1-5, with 8 bases that match TRBD1. The trim removed 7 bases at V and 7 bases at J, leaving 6 bases unmatched. CDR1 is ENHRY and CDR2 is SYGVKD in the germline V gene. The CDR3 is 13 residues long. The CDR3 is CAINQDRVQPQHF. CDR3 DNA sequence: TGTGCCATCAATCAGGACAGGGTACAGCCCCAGCATTTT.

This clone appeared a single time. The chain employs TRBV9 and TRBJ1-4; weak D call: TRBD1 (6 bases). Trimming removed 3 bases at V and 2 bases at J, with 20 bases between. The CDR3 consists of 18 residues. Germline V gene data show CDR1 as SGDLS and CDR2 as YYNGEE. CDR3 in amino acids: CASSGRQEPGVTNEKLFF. CDR3 coding DNA: TGTGCCAGCAGCGGAAGACAGGAACCGGGGGTGACTAATGAAAAACTGTTTTTT. Full variable domain (outside the CDR3, taken from reference TRBV9 and TRBJ1-4): DSGVTQTPKHLITATGQRVTLRCSPRSGDLSVYWYQQSLDQGLQFLIQYYNGEERAKGNILERFSAQQFPDLHSELNLSSLELGDSALYFCASSGRQEPGVTNEKLFFGSGTQLSVL.

This sequence joins TRBV6-1 and TRBJ2-7; the match to TRBD1 covers 9 bases. There are 15 residues in the CDR3. Germline trimming cut 6 bases from V and 7 bases from J; bases unmatched to any gene: 13. CDR1 MNHNS and CDR2 SASEGT come from the germline V gene. CDR3 residues: CASRTDKQGAREQYF. In DNA, the CDR3 is TGTGCCAGCAGGACGGATAAACAGGGGGCGAGGGAGCAGTACTTC.

The chain uses TRBV7-2 and TRBJ1-2, with D uncertain. Per the germline V gene, CDR1 is SGHTA and CDR2 is FQGNSA. Deletions cut 4 bases from V and 7 bases from J, with 13 bases between. The CDR3 sequence is 13 residues long. Here the CDR3 DNA reads TGTGCCAGCAGCTATGACCTAAGCGGTGGCTACACCTTC. Translated, it gives CASSYDLSGGYTF.

This chain joins TRBV11-2 and TRBJ1-3; D remains unclear. The V end lost 5 bases, the J end lost 4 bases, and 9 bases lay between the germline ends. Germline V gene sequence: CDR1 SGHAT, CDR2 FQNNGV. The CDR3 runs 13 residues. In DNA form, the CDR3 reads TGTGCCAGCAGCCCGCTTGGCGGAAACACCATATATTTT. It codes for CASSPLGGNTIYF.

This chain links TRBV18 with TRBJ1-1; D remains unclear. Trimming left V 4 bases short and J 1 base short, with 7 bases between. Germline-derived CDR1 and CDR2 are KGHSH and LQKENI. The CDR3 sequence is 13 residues long. CDR3 in amino acids: CASSRTPNTEAFF. DNA of the CDR3: TGTGCCAGCTCACGGACCCCGAACACTGAAGCTTTCTTT.

V is TRBV6-5 and J is TRBJ2-4; possibly TRBD1 for D (5 bases). Germline CDR1 MNHEY, CDR2 SVGAGI. V was pared by 8 bases and J by 8 bases, with 10 bases between. The CDR3 extends over 11 amino acids. The CDR3 DNA is TGTGCCAGCGGGGCTCAGGACATTCAGTACTTC. It is translated as CASGAQDIQYF.

Remarks on this clone: A read error may account for a junction end that differs from germline. This sequence joins TRBV13 and TRBJ1-1; the D is unclear. This CDR3 spans 13 amino acids. Germline-derived CDR1 and CDR2 are PRHDT and FYEKMQ (reference sequence). This CDR3 reads CASSEFKGTEVFF. The CDR3 bases are TGTGCCAGCAGTGAGTTCAAGGGCACTGAAGTTTTCTTT. The whole variable domain, remainder taken from reference TRBV13 and TRBJ1-1, is AAGVIQSPRHLIKEKRETATLKCYPIPRHDTVYWYQQGPGQDPQFLISFYEKMQSDKGSIPDRFSAQQFSDYHSELNMSSLELGDSALYFCASSEFKGTEVFFGQGTRLTVV.

This clone has a handful of counts. J is TRBJ1-2 and V is TRBV25-1; tentative D call: TRBD1 (5 bases). V shed 3 bases and J shed 6 bases, with 17 bases lying between them. The CDR3 length is 15 residues. The V gene's germline CDR1 is MGHDK and CDR2 SYGVNS. The DNA for the CDR3 is TGTGCCAGCAGTGATATATCTGGGGCGCGCGATGGCTACACCTTC. This gives the protein CASSDISGARDGYTF.

The chain recombines TRBV10-2 with TRBJ2-4, with D tentatively TRBD1 (5 bases). In germline, CDR1 is WSHSY, CDR2 SAAADI. Trimming left V 2 bases short and J 7 bases short, with 6 bases between. The CDR3 loop spans 12 amino acids. The CDR3 loop is CASSEQGNIQYF. Written as DNA, the CDR3 is TGCGCCAGCAGTGAGCAGGGCAACATTCAGTACTTC.

The CDR3 loop is CAASLSGNTIYF. The CDR3 region has the DNA TGTGCCGCATCCCTTTCCGGGAACACCATATATTTT. The rearrangement links TRBV30 to TRBJ1-3; D not resolved. V was cut by 8 bases and J by 7 bases, with 15 bases left in between. The germline gives CDR1 GTSNPN, CDR2 SVGIG (reference sequence). This CDR3 comprises 12 residues.

The V and J genes are TRBV13 and TRBJ1-1; 7 positions match TRBD1. J was trimmed by 0 bases and V by 4 bases; bases with no gene match: 5. Germline V CDR1 and CDR2: PRHDT, FYEKMQ (reference sequence). This CDR3 region has 15 residues. CDR3 bases: TGTGCCAGCAGCTCCCGAACAGGGGTGAACACTGAAGCTTTCTTT. Protein sequence: CASSSRTGVNTEAFF.

This chain joins TRBV6-6 and TRBJ2-1; 8 nucleotides line up with TRBD2. With 2 bases clipped from V and 5 bases from J, the junction kept 8 bases outside the gene matches. The germline CDR1 and CDR2 sequences are MNHNY and SVGAGI (reference sequence). The CDR3 sequence is 16 residues long. CDR3 sequence (DNA): TGTGCCAGCAGTTACCCCTCTGGCGGGGGGAACAATGAGCAGTTCTTC. Encoded protein: CASSYPSGGGNNEQFF.

This chain connects TRBV6-1 to TRBJ2-2, with unresolved D. Germline V gene data show CDR1 as MNHNS and CDR2 as SASEGT. This CDR3 is 15 amino acids long. The V gene lost 6 bases and the J gene lost 0 bases, with 11 bases spanning the gap. The CDR3 DNA follows: TGTGCCAGCAGAGGGTCGGCTGCGAACACCGGGGAGCTGTTTTTT. Amino acid sequence: CASRGSAANTGELFF.

V is TRBV11-2 and J is TRBJ2-3; 10 positions agree with TRBD2. CDR1 is SGHAT and CDR2 is FQNNGV in the germline V gene. The CDR3 contains 15 residues. V was clipped by 6 bases and J by 6 bases; unmatched bases: 9. The CDR3 DNA is TGTGCCAGCAGTCATTTAGCGGGGGGTTCGGATACGCAGTATTTT. Translated: CASSHLAGGSDTQYF.

V and J are TRBV27 and TRBJ1-6; D is possibly TRBD1 (5 bases). There are 12 residues in the CDR3. CDR1 is MNHEY and CDR2 is SMNVEV in the germline V gene (reference sequence). V was pared by 2 bases and J by 9 bases, with 5 bases between. CDR3 nucleotides: TGTGCCAGCAGTTTACAGGGTTCACCCCTCCACTTT. Amino acid sequence: CASSLQGSPLHF.

This rearrangement joins TRBV30 to TRBJ1-1; D call uncertain. The ends were cut back, 2 bases at V and 1 base at J, with 11 bases in the middle. Germline CDR1 and CDR2: GTSNPN and SVGIG (reference sequence). CDR3 length equals 14 residues. The CDR3 reads CAWSRTAANTEAFF. DNA of the CDR3: TGTGCCTGGAGTCGGACGGCGGCGAACACTGAAGCTTTCTTT.

The gene calls are TRBV7-2 and TRBJ2-3; 9 positions agree with TRBD2. The CDR3 is made up of 15 amino acids. After removal of 5 bases from V and 5 bases from J, the junction contained 8 bases not matched to a gene. Germline V gene lookup returns CDR1 SGHTA and CDR2 FQGNSA. This chain's CDR3 is CASSRGGAGLDTQYF. The CDR3 DNA reads as TGTGCCAGCAGCCGCGGGGGGGCTGGTTTAGATACGCAGTATTTT. Using reference TRBV7-2 and TRBJ2-3 for the parts outside the CDR3, the full variable domain is GAGVSQSPSNKVTEKGKDVELRCDPISGHTALYWYRQSLGQGLEFLIYFQGNSAPDKSGLPSDRFSAERTGGSVSTLTIQRTQQEDSAVYLCASSRGGAGLDTQYFGPGTRLTVL.

The chain couples TRBV7-2 to TRBJ2-2, with 15 nucleotides matching TRBD2. Germline V CDR1 and CDR2: SGHTA, FQGNSA. CDR3 size: 19 residues. V trimming: 4 bases; J trimming: 9 bases; junction bases outside the gene matches: 15. For the CDR3, the DNA is TGTGCCAGCAGCTCGGGACTAGCGGGGGGTGCACCGCGGAGTAGGGAGCTGTTTTTT. Translated, it gives CASSSGLAGGAPRSRELFF.